One and the same sample provided the 9 T cell receptor beta chains below, sequenced in a study of T cells in Graves' hyperthyroidism and ophthalmopathy. TCR beta CDR3 regions were amplified from RNA transcripts. The HTBI set primed first-round TCR CDR3 RT-PCR. TCRdb re-derived calls from the multiplex PCR reads in MiXCR, one entry per CDR3 protein. The sample records around 300,000 distinct CDR3 sequences, 10% to 15% being singletons. The sequencing input was blood. Receptor source: a woman aged 30 to 39 with Graves' hyperthyroidism that later progressed to Graves' ophthalmopathy.

This clonotype was detected ten times or more. The rearrangement uses TRBV5-1 and TRBJ1-1; D gene uncertain. V gave up 0 bases and J gave up 0 bases, with 9 bases separating them. CDR1 is SGHRS, CDR2 YFSETQ, per germline. The CDR3 is 15 amino acids. The CDR3 sequence is CASSLDSLMNTEAFF. CDR3 nucleotides: TGCGCCAGCAGCTTGGACAGTTTAATGAACACTGAAGCTTTCTTT.

This clonotype was found many times. V and J are TRBV4-3 and TRBJ1-1; D remains unclear. Trimming shortened V by 0 bases and J by 10 bases, and 12 bases separated the two germline ends. Germline V CDR1 and CDR2: LGHNA, YSLEER. The CDR3 contains 13 residues. CDR3 sequence reads: CASSQDTTIPAFF. The CDR3 coding sequence is TGCGCCAGCAGCCAAGATACGACGATTCCAGCTTTCTTT.

This clonotype was seen repeatedly, ten times or more. This chain joins TRBV7-9 and TRBJ2-7, with D hard to call. Per the germline V gene, CDR1 is SEHNR and CDR2 is FQNEAQ (reference sequence). Trimming left V 4 bases short and J 2 bases short, with 15 bases between. CDR3 length: 15 residues. CDR3 nucleotides: TGTGCCAGCAGCTCAGCCTTAGACCGAACCTACGAGCAGTACTTC. Translation gives CASSSALDRTYEQYF.

Ten or more counts support this clonotype. For the CDR3, the DNA is TGCAGTGCGGGCGAAGTCCGGGACTTCGTACGGGGCACTGAAGCTTTCTTT. Protein sequence: CSAGEVRDFVRGTEAFF. V usage is TRBV20-1 and J usage is TRBJ1-1; perhaps TRBD1 as D (5 bases). This CDR3 contains 17 residues. Germline V gives CDR1 DFQATT, CDR2 SNEGSKA (reference sequence). V shed 6 bases and J shed 4 bases, with 27 bases lying between them.

This clonotype was observed at least ten times. The chain recombines TRBV7-2 with TRBJ2-1; TRBD2 matches at 10 bases. The CDR3 is 16 residues long. CDR1 is SGHTA, CDR2 FQGNSA, per germline. The V gene end was trimmed by 1 base and the J gene end by 5 bases; junction bases not matched to a gene: 5. CDR3 sequence (DNA): TGTGCCAGCAGCTTAGTGGTAGCGGGAGGAAACAATGAGCAGTTCTTC. Translating it yields CASSLVVAGGNNEQFF. The full variable domain, with the rest looked up from reference TRBV7-2 and TRBJ2-1, is GAGVSQSPSNKVTEKGKDVELRCDPISGHTALYWYRQSLGQGLEFLIYFQGNSAPDKSGLPSDRFSAERTGGSVSTLTIQRTQQEDSAVYLCASSLVVAGGNNEQFFGPGTRLTVL.

At least ten counts were recorded for this clonotype. The chain recombines TRBV7-3 with TRBJ2-1; TRBD2 matches 14 bases. Trimming removed 2 bases from V and 9 bases from J; junction bases left unmatched: 3. CDR1 SGHTA and CDR2 FQGTGA come from the germline V gene. This CDR3 has 15 amino acids. CDR3 in amino acids: CASSLGLAGGGEQFF. The CDR3 region has the DNA TGTGCCAGCAGCTTAGGACTAGCGGGAGGAGGTGAGCAGTTCTTC.

This clonotype was observed at least ten times. The genes are TRBV28 and TRBJ2-2, with D maybe TRBD2 (5 bases). CDR1 and CDR2 from the germline V gene are MDHEN and SYDVKM. The V gene lost 7 bases and the J gene lost 2 bases, with 14 bases spanning the gap. This CDR3 region has 15 residues. The chain's CDR3 is CASTTHRGNTGELFF. The CDR3 DNA sequence: TGTGCCAGCACGACCCATCGGGGAAACACCGGGGAGCTGTTTTTT.

This clonotype was counted ten times or more. This sequence joins TRBV7-2 and TRBJ2-1; a weak D match, TRBD2 (10 bases). This CDR3 is built from 15 residues. The ends were cut back, 4 bases at V and 10 bases at J, with 20 bases in the middle. Germline loops: CDR1 SGHTA, CDR2 FQGNSA. The CDR3 DNA is TGTGCCAGCAGCTCAGCGGGAGGGACAGGGAGGGAGCAGTTCTTC. This translates into CASSSAGGTGREQFF.

This clonotype was picked up many times. This chain uses TRBV5-1 with TRBJ2-1; 9 bases map to TRBD1. Per the germline V gene, CDR1 is SGHRS and CDR2 is YFSETQ. The CDR3 has 14 amino acids. After removal of 3 bases from V and 9 bases from J, the junction contained 7 bases not matched to a gene. CDR3 loop: CASSSGTGYLEQFF. The CDR3 region has the DNA TGCGCCAGCAGCTCCGGGACAGGGTATCTTGAGCAGTTCTTC.